This T cell receptor (beta chain) was retrieved from a study of blood T cells in healthy people across ages. Trimming pared 0 bases from V and 4 bases from J, leaving 14 bases between. Germline values: CDR1 SGHDT, CDR2 YYEEEE. The CDR3 is made up of 15 amino acids. The authors ran a second PCR of roughly 6 to 12 cycles using a sample-barcoded 5' primer and a J-beta primer mix. Sequencing of every sample gave 2.5 million or more CDR3-containing paired-end reads. TCRdb called the 5' RACE reads again in MiXCR, with one record for every CDR3 protein. Among some 1.4 million distinct CDR3 sequences listed, roughly 40% were seen once. Worth noting for this clonotype: Its antigen remains unidentified.

General study findings and limits: Across samples, TCR beta diversity tracked strongly with naive T cell percentage. TCR beta diversity, measured per million T cells, fell in a roughly linear way with age. It was not possible, with unsorted PBMCs, to conclusively compare naive and antigen-experienced cells.

Sequenced: blood. The TCR comes from a woman between 18 and 29 years old in good health. The chain links TRBV5-6 to TRBJ2-7, with D unclear. The CDR3: CASSLGWQETYEQYF. CDR3 DNA: TGTGCCAGCAGCTTGGGTTGGCAGGAGACGTACGAGCAGTACTTC.